This T cell receptor (beta chain) was profiled in a study of T and B cells in COVID-19 patients. Overall study findings and caveats: Patients with COVID-19 reportedly showed strongly skewed T cell receptor beta variable and joining gene usage.

BIOMED2 TRB-A/B primer pools were used in multiplex TRB PCR. TCRdb re-called the multiplex PCR reads with MiXCR, one entry per CDR3 protein. The data show roughly 15,000 distinct CDR3 sequences, 28% seen once. Germline V gene data show CDR1 as MNHEY and CDR2 as SVGAGI. The CDR3 length is 14 residues. V was pared by 0 bases and J by 4 bases, with 9 bases between. This clonotype occurred a few times. Antigen specificity is unknown. Blood genomic DNA input for TRB amplification was roughly 250-550 ng. Sequenced input: blood. The sequence came from a human donor who had recovered from COVID-19. The rearrangement uses TRBV6-5 and TRBJ1-1; D gene unclear. CDR3 nucleotides: TGTGCCAGCAGTTACTCATTTGATGGCACTGAAGCTTTCTTT. As protein: CASSYSFDGTEAFF.